This T cell receptor beta chain was identified during a study of OX40 agonist ivuxolimab in advanced cancers. The overall study: The dose of intravenous ivuxolimab that patients received every 2 weeks ranged from 0.01 to 10 mg/kg.

The assay was immunoSEQ multiplex PCR, and TCRdb's table has in-frame clones only and misses some. The data contain 65,000 to 95,000 clones, about 91% of them singletons. A history of autoimmune disease or systemic immunosuppression excluded patients. Blood got drawn at baseline, again on cycle 4 day 1, and then on cycle 7 day 1. Looked up from germline, CDR1 is ENHRY and CDR2 is SYGVKD. Trimming removed 6 bases from V and 1 base from J, with 15 bases in between. The CDR3 contains 15 residues. The TCR comes from an adult with an advanced solid tumor such as melanoma, head and neck, liver or kidney cancer. This chain links TRBV10-3 with TRBJ1-1; D remains ambiguous. Sequenced here: CD4+ or CD8+ T cells sorted from blood, sampled in a trial of the OX40 agonist ivuxolimab. The CDR3 DNA follows: TGTGCCATCAGAAAAGGACGGGAAGGGAACACTGAAGCTTTCTTT. This translates into CAIRKGREGNTEAFF.